The 11 T cell receptor beta chains below were found in one sample sequenced in a study of shared clonotypes between healthy human individuals. CD8 cells regarded as naive lacked CD45RO, were positively chosen for CCR7, and omitted terminally differentiated effector memory CD45RA+ cells. Libraries were prepared by immunoSEQ multiplex PCR; TCRdb keeps only in-frame clonotypes and omits some of them. The sample lists roughly 2.1 million clones, about 92% occurring once. Specimen: naive CD8+ T cells from PBMCs. All receptors come from a man between 18 and 29 years old in good health. Some clones in this sample may be carry-over from other donors' samples.

The chain uses TRBV15 and TRBJ1-5; maybe TRBD1 (5 bases). CDR3 size: 13 residues. Trimming removed 4 bases at V and 6 bases at J, with 10 bases between. The germline V gene has CDR1 LNHNV and CDR2 YYDKDF (reference sequence). The CDR3 nucleotides are TGTGCCACCAGCAAACCGGGGGGTCAGCCCCAGCATTTT. Its translation is CATSKPGGQPQHF. Full variable domain (remainder filled in from reference TRBV15 and TRBJ1-5): DAMVIQNPRYQVTQFGKPVTLSCSQTLNHNVMYWYQQKSSQAPKLLFHYYDKDFNNEADTPDNFQSRRPNTSFCFLDIRSPGLGDTAMYLCATSKPGGQPQHFGDGTRLSIL.

The CDR3 nucleotides read TGTGCCACCAGCAGAGATTCATCTTGGGGCGAGCAGTACTTC. Its translation: CATSRDSSWGEQYF. The chain recombines TRBV15 with TRBJ2-7; D unresolved. Trimming cost V 0 bases and J 6 bases, with 12 bases left between them. There are 14 residues in the CDR3. CDR1 and CDR2 (germline): LNHNV, YYDKDF (reference sequence).

The rearrangement links TRBV5-4 to TRBJ2-1; unclear D gene. CDR1 and CDR2 from the germline V gene are SGHNT and YYREEE (reference sequence). The CDR3 has 12 amino acids. V lost 0 bases and J lost 9, with 7 bases in between. CDR3 amino acids: CASSLAGSEQFF. DNA of the CDR3: TGTGCCAGCAGCTTGGCGGGTTCTGAGCAGTTCTTC.

In this sample, this clone turned up once. The V gene is TRBV7-9, the J gene TRBJ2-7, with 8 nucleotides matching TRBD2. Germline loops: CDR1 SEHNR, CDR2 FQNEAQ (reference sequence). CDR3 length: 17 amino acids. With V trimmed by 3 bases and J by 5 bases, 15 bases remained unmatched. CDR3 bases: TGTGCCAGCAGCTTCCCGGCTCGGGGGGGCGACGGGGACGAGCAGTACTTC. It yields the protein CASSFPARGGDGDEQYF.

V and J are TRBV5-1 and TRBJ1-1, with a possible D match to TRBD1 (6 bases). Germline assignment: CDR1 SGHRS and CDR2 YFSETQ. The V and J ends lost 4 bases and 5 bases respectively, with 15 bases between them. The CDR3 has 14 amino acids. The CDR3 protein is CASSAVTGFTEAFF. The CDR3 coding sequence is TGCGCCAGCAGCGCTGTTACAGGGTTTACTGAAGCTTTCTTT.

The chain uses TRBV28 and TRBJ2-3, with 8 bases lining up with TRBD1. The V segment lost 1 base and the J segment 0 bases; nucleotides outside the gene matches: 9. This CDR3 has 18 residues. From germline, CDR1 is MDHEN and CDR2 SYDVKM. The CDR3 loop is CASSLFDRGGASTDTQYF. The CDR3 DNA is TGTGCCAGCAGTTTATTCGACAGGGGCGGGGCTAGCACAGATACGCAGTATTTT.

The rearrangement links TRBV27 to TRBJ2-1; D remains ambiguous. This CDR3 has 12 residues. CDR1 is MNHEY, CDR2 SMNVEV, per germline (reference sequence). V lost 6 bases, J lost 9 bases, and 12 bases lay in between. The CDR3 region has the DNA TGTGCCAGCAGGCCCAACCTTATTGAGCAGTTCTTC. Amino acid sequence: CASRPNLIEQFF.

V and J are TRBV7-9 and TRBJ2-7; no definite D call. The V gene's germline CDR1 is SEHNR and CDR2 FQNEAQ (reference sequence). This CDR3 comprises 13 residues. Trimming pared 4 bases from V and 5 bases from J, leaving 12 bases between. The CDR3 sequence is CASSSLPGHEQYF. DNA for the CDR3: TGTGCCAGCAGCTCCCTCCCCGGGCACGAGCAGTACTTC.

The chain combines TRBV28 with TRBJ1-1; tentatively, D is TRBD1 (5 bases). CDR1 and CDR2 from the germline V gene are MDHEN and SYDVKM. The CDR3 totals 14 residues. Deletions cut 4 bases from V and 5 bases from J, with 14 bases between. CDR3: CASSSMGPNTEAFF. CDR3 bases: TGTGCCAGCAGTTCCATGGGGCCCAATACTGAAGCTTTCTTT.

V gene TRBV13 combines with J gene TRBJ2-6; tentative D call: TRBD1 (5 bases). The V end was cut by 0 bases, the J end by 0 bases, with 9 bases between. Germline lookup yields CDR1 PRHDT and CDR2 FYEKMQ (reference sequence). This CDR3 has 17 amino acids. CDR3 protein: CASSLGAGISGANVLTF. CDR3 DNA sequence: TGTGCCAGCAGCTTAGGCGCAGGGATCTCTGGGGCCAACGTCCTGACTTTC. The entire variable domain, with the rest obtained from reference TRBV13 and TRBJ2-6, is as follows: AAGVIQSPRHLIKEKRETATLKCYPIPRHDTVYWYQQGPGQDPQFLISFYEKMQSDKGSIPDRFSAQQFSDYHSELNMSSLELGDSALYFCASSLGAGISGANVLTFGAGSRLTVL.

The rearrangement uses TRBV9 and TRBJ2-5; 8 positions match TRBD2. Germline V gene sequence: CDR1 SGDLS, CDR2 YYNGEE. V gave up 4 bases and J gave up 7 bases; unmatched junction bases: 12. The length of the CDR3 is 15 residues. CDR3 DNA: TGTGCCAGCAGCCAAAGACGGGACCGGGAGGGGACCCAGTACTTC. This translates into CASSQRRDREGTQYF.